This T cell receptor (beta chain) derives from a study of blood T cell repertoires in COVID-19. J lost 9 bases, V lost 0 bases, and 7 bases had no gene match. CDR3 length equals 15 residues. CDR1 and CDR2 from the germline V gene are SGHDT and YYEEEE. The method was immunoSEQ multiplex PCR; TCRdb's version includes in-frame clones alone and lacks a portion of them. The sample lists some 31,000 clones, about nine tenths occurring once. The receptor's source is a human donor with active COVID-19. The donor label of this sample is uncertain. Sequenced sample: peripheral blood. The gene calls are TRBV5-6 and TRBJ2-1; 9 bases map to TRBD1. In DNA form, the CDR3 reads TGTGCCAGCAGCTTGGTTCGGGACAGGGACGGTGAGCAGTTCTTC. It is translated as CASSLVRDRDGEQFF.